Listed below are T cell receptor beta chains from one sample, sequenced in a study of blood T cell repertoires in COVID-19. Here immunoSEQ multiplex PCR was the method, and the copy in TCRdb shows in-frame clones only, minus some. There are about 48,000 clones in the sample; approximately 81% occur only once, and under 7% lies in the top ten. The source material was peripheral blood. These receptors were obtained from a woman in her sixties or seventies with acute or convalescent COVID-19. CDR3s include the opening cysteine and the closing phenylalanine or tryptophan. D genes are given only for firm matches. Rows give clone size only sometimes, using once, few, many, or a class for an expanded clone.

J gene | CDR3 length | D gene | clone size | V gene | CDR3 DNA | CDR3 protein
TRBJ2-5 | 15 | NA | NA | TRBV19 | TGTGCCAGTAGCCCCCAACCCCAGGGCCAAGAGACCCAGTACTTC | CASSPQPQGQETQYF
TRBJ2-7 | 15 | TRBD2 | NA | TRBV11-1 | TGTGCCAGCAGCTCGGGACTAGCGGGAGACTACGAGCAGTACTTC | CASSSGLAGDYEQYF
TRBJ2-3 | 15 | NA | NA | TRBV10-3 | TGTGCCATCAGAGCAGGGGCTCTAGGCACAGATACGCAGTATTTT | CAIRAGALGTDTQYF
TRBJ1-1 | 13 | NA | NA | TRBV12-3/TRBV12-4 | TGTGCCAGCAGTTTAACGTCACGGACTGAAGCTTTCTTT | CASSLTSRTEAFF
TRBJ2-5 | 15 | TRBD1 | NA | TRBV29-1 | TGCAGCGTTGAAATCGTGGGGACAGTCCAAGAGACCCAGTACTTC | CSVEIVGTVQETQYF
TRBJ1-3 | 16 | NA | NA | TRBV4-3 | TGCGCCAGCAGCCAAGATATGCGGGGCCCTGGAAACACCATATATTTT | CASSQDMRGPGNTIYF
TRBJ2-1 | 15 | TRBD2 | NA | TRBV7-3 | TGTGCCAGCAGCTTTCCGGGACTAGCGGGGAGTGAGCAGTTCTTC | CASSFPGLAGSEQFF
TRBJ2-1 | 16 | TRBD2 | NA | TRBV7-8 | TGTGCCAGCAGCCCCACCACTAGCGGGGGAAGCAATGAGCAGTTCTTC | CASSPTTSGGSNEQFF
TRBJ2-1 | 16 | TRBD2 | NA | TRBV7-9 | TGTGCCAGCAGCCGAGCCCAGCGGGAGATCGACAATGAGCAGTTCTTC | CASSRAQREIDNEQFF
TRBJ2-2 | 15 | TRBD2 | few | TRBV11-2 | TGTGCCACCGATCTAGCGGGGGGGACCGGCGGGGAGCTGTTTTTT | CATDLAGGTGGELFF
TRBJ1-1 | 14 | TRBD1 | once | TRBV5-5 | TGTGCCAGCAGCTGGACAGGGGAGAGTACTGAAGCTTTCTTT | CASSWTGESTEAFF
TRBJ1-6 | 17 | TRBD1 | NA | TRBV3-1/TRBV3-2 | TGTGCCAGCAGCCAAGATGTCGGGACAGGGGATAATTCACCCCTCCACTTT | CASSQDVGTGDNSPLHF
TRBJ2-3 | 16 | TRBD2 | NA | TRBV9 | TGTGCCAGCAGCGTACAAGCGGGGGGGAGCACAGATACGCAGTATTTT | CASSVQAGGSTDTQYF
TRBJ2-1 | 14 | NA | few | TRBV6-5 | TGTGCCAGCAGCCTTGGACTCCCCCACAATGAGCAGTTCTTC | CASSLGLPHNEQFF
TRBJ2-7 | 14 | NA | once | TRBV4-2 | TGTGCCAGCAGCCAAGAGCGGTACCTATACGAGCAGTACTTC | CASSQERYLYEQYF
TRBJ2-7 | 15 | NA | NA | TRBV6-2/TRBV6-3 | TGTGCCAGCGGCCCACGTGGCAGAACCACCTACGAGCAGTACTTC | CASGPRGRTTYEQYF
TRBJ1-1 | 14 | TRBD1 | NA | TRBV9 | TGTGCCAGCAGCCTCGGGACAGGGAACACTGAAGCTTTCTTT | CASSLGTGNTEAFF
TRBJ2-1 | 14 | NA | NA | TRBV2 | TGTGCCAGCAGTGTCCAAGCGGGTTTGCGTGAGCAGTTCTTC | CASSVQAGLREQFF
TRBJ2-3 | 15 | NA | NA | TRBV10-3 | TGTGCCATCAGTGAGCCATACAGCCAGGCAGATACGCAGTATTTT | CAISEPYSQADTQYF
TRBJ2-5 | 16 | TRBD2 | NA | TRBV19 | TGTGCCAGTAGTATCCCAGGGAGGGGAGGGCAAGAGACCCAGTACTTC | CASSIPGRGGQETQYF
TRBJ1-6 | 18 | TRBD1 | NA | TRBV7-8 | TGTGCCAGCAGCTTATCCGCCGGACAGGGGGACTATAATTCACCCCTCCACTTT | CASSLSAGQGDYNSPLHF
TRBJ2-3 | 14 | TRBD1 | NA | TRBV5-6 | TGTGCCAGCAGACGGACAGGGGTCACAGATACGCAGTATTTT | CASRRTGVTDTQYF
TRBJ2-5 | 15 | NA | NA | TRBV2 | TGTGCCAGCACCCCCCCCCGGGGGGCGGAACGGACCCAGTACTTC | CASTPPRGAERTQYF
TRBJ2-3 | 13 | NA | NA | TRBV2 | TGTGCCGCGAGGGAGGATAGCACAGATACGCAGTATTTT | CAAREDSTDTQYF